These 10 T cell receptor beta chains came from one sample sequenced in a study of blood T cell repertoires in COVID-19 (TCRdb year 2020). Libraries were built with the immunoSEQ multiplex PCR assay. The clones in this table, taken by TCRdb from immuneACCESS, are in-frame only. Not every clone is retained; where verified, under half of the shortfall comes from an unresolved V gene, and the cause of the rest is unknown. The sample has around 130,000 clones on record, roughly four fifths of them singletons. The ten largest clones take up roughly 10% of the sample. Source material: peripheral blood. The origin of the receptors is a human donor in a cohort sampled during active COVID-19.

This chain connects TRBV2 to TRBJ1-1, with D tentatively TRBD1 (6 bases). This CDR3 has 14 amino acids. Per germline, CDR1 SNHLY and CDR2 FYNNEI. Trimming removed 6 bases at V and 5 bases at J, with 16 bases between. The CDR3 sequence is CASSGAGARTEAFF. DNA for the CDR3: TGTGCCAGCAGCGGCGCGGGGGCTCGGACTGAAGCTTTCTTT.

The V gene is TRBV21-1, the J gene TRBJ1-3; the table's D call TRBD1 went unverified against the DNA. TRBV21-1 is recorded as a pseudogene. The CDR3 has 14 residues. The CDR3 here is CASREDREGPTIYF. The CDR3, as DNA: TGTGCCAGCAGGGAGGACAGGGAAGGGCCCACCATATATTTT.

This clone was detected a few times. V usage is TRBV25-1 and J usage is TRBJ2-7; 7 bases align to TRBD1. Per germline, CDR1 MGHDK and CDR2 SYGVNS. J was trimmed by 6 bases and V by 4 bases; bases with no gene match: 6. The CDR3 sequence is 13 residues long. The CDR3 region is CASSVSTGSEQYF. The CDR3 DNA reads TGTGCCAGCAGTGTCTCGACAGGGAGCGAGCAGTACTTC.

The J gene is TRBJ1-1, the V gene TRBV7-9, with 9 bases matching TRBD1. The CDR3 spans 14 residues. Per the germline V gene, CDR1 is SEHNR and CDR2 is FQNEAQ (reference sequence). The V segment lost 1 base and the J segment 5 bases; nucleotides outside the gene matches: 2. The CDR3, as DNA: TGTGCCAGCAGCTTAGGAGGACAGGGGACTGAAGCTTTCTTT. It is translated as CASSLGGQGTEAFF.

The chain joins TRBV7-6 to TRBJ2-7; 8 nucleotides match TRBD1. The trim removed 2 bases at V and 0 bases at J, leaving 3 bases unmatched. Germline values: CDR1 SGHVS, CDR2 FNYEAQ. The CDR3 contains 15 residues. The CDR3 reads CASSLQGAGSYEQYF. CDR3 nucleotides: TGTGCCAGCAGCTTACAGGGGGCAGGCTCCTACGAGCAGTACTTC.

The chain carries TRBV5-8 and TRBJ2-1; 10 bases are a match to TRBD1. Germline V gene lookup returns CDR1 SGHTS and CDR2 YDEGEE. V dropped 5 bases and J dropped 6; count of bases not matched to a gene: 8. CDR3 length equals 15 residues. CDR3 DNA sequence: TGTGCCAGCAGTTTACCCGGGACAGGGGTCAATGAGCAGTTCTTC. Translation gives CASSLPGTGVNEQFF.

The chain links TRBV28 to TRBJ1-4; no reliable D call. This CDR3 region has 15 residues. Germline CDR1 is MDHEN and CDR2 is SYDVKM. V dropped 6 bases and J dropped 7 bases, with 18 bases sitting between them. CDR3: CASSSPGLGGEKLFF. As DNA, the CDR3 is TGTGCCAGCAGCTCACCCGGGCTGGGAGGTGAAAAACTGTTTTTT.

This clone was counted between two and nine times. The chain has TRBV3-1 (or the pseudogene TRBV3-2) and TRBJ1-1, with 9 bases lining up with TRBD1. Looked up from germline, CDR1 is LGHDT and CDR2 is YNNKEL (reference sequence). Trimming took 5 bases from V and 0 from J; bases not matched to a gene: 7. The length of the CDR3 is 16 residues. The CDR3 is CASSFRTGAMNTEAFF. CDR3 bases: TGTGCCAGCAGCTTCAGGACAGGGGCCATGAACACTGAAGCTTTCTTT.

The rearrangement uses TRBV4-1 and TRBJ1-4; maybe TRBD1 (5 bases). Per germline, CDR1 MGHRA and CDR2 YSYEKL. The CDR3 is 15 residues long. V lost 2 bases and J lost 8, with 15 bases in between. The CDR3 bases are TGCGCCAGCAGCCAACCGGGGGTTGGGGTGGAAAAACTGTTTTTT. Encoded protein: CASSQPGVGVEKLFF.

The chain carries TRBV9 and TRBJ1-1; D possibly corresponds to TRBD1 (5 bases). The CDR3 spans 13 residues. CDR1 and CDR2 (germline): SGDLS, YYNGEE. V was cut by 0 bases and J by 4 bases, with 7 bases left in between. Written as DNA, the CDR3 is TGTGCCAGCAGCGTAGGACAGATCACTGAAGCTTTCTTT. Translation: CASSVGQITEAFF.